These T cell receptor beta chains were read from a single sample in a study of PD-L1 blockade in urothelial cancer. Some clones are missing from TCRdb's copy, which holds only in-frame ones; the method was immunoSEQ multiplex PCR. This table holds about 81,000 clones, more than 70% found once. Sequencing was performed on PBMCs, taken around atezolizumab (anti-PD-L1) treatment. Receptor source: an elderly woman with urothelial cancer. CDR3s include the opening cysteine and the closing phenylalanine or tryptophan. Fields, in order: D gene, V gene, J gene, clone size, CDR3 DNA, CDR3 protein. The D gene is left open where the match is weak. Only some rows state a clone size, as once, few, many or a class for expanded clones.

D: NA; V: TRBV7-2; J: TRBJ2-5; size: NA; DNA: TGTGCCAGCAGCCTCGGGACTTTCCAAGAGACCCAGTACTTC; CDR3: CASSLGTFQETQYF
D: NA; V: TRBV14; J: TRBJ2-2; size: NA; DNA: TGTGCCAGCAGCCCTCGCCCGGACACCGGGGAGCTGTTTTTT; CDR3: CASSPRPDTGELFF
D: TRBD1; V: TRBV6-1; J: TRBJ1-5; size: NA; DNA: TGTGCCAGCAGTGCCGGGACAGGTGGGGATCAGCCCCAGCATTTT; CDR3: CASSAGTGGDQPQHF
D: NA; V: TRBV28; J: TRBJ2-7; size: NA; DNA: TGTGCCAGCAGTTTTTCAGGGATCGAGCAGTACTTC; CDR3: CASSFSGIEQYF
D: TRBD2; V: TRBV19; J: TRBJ2-2; size: NA; DNA: TGTGCCAGTAGGCCTCTCGGGACTAACTCCGGGGAGCTGTTTTTT; CDR3: CASRPLGTNSGELFF
D: NA; V: TRBV19; J: TRBJ1-1; size: NA; DNA: TGTGCCAGTATGGGAGAGCTGGCTCGCACTGAAGCTTTCTTT; CDR3: CASMGELARTEAFF
D: TRBD2; V: TRBV5-1; J: TRBJ2-7; size: NA; DNA: TGCGCCAGCAGCCCGGGGATAGCGGGAGCGAACGAGCAGTACTTC; CDR3: CASSPGIAGANEQYF
D: NA; V: TRBV4-2; J: TRBJ2-5; size: few; DNA: TGTGCCAGCAGCCAAGAATTGAGCGGGCAAGAGACCCAGTACTTC; CDR3: CASSQELSGQETQYF
D: NA; V: TRBV15; J: TRBJ2-3; size: NA; DNA: TGTGCCACCAGCGGGCAAACGGGACTCTCAATGACAGATACGCAGTATTTT; CDR3: CATSGQTGLSMTDTQYF
D: TRBD1; V: TRBV11-2; J: TRBJ2-3; size: NA; DNA: TGTGCCAGCACCCGACAGGGAACTATTACAGATACGCAGTATTTT; CDR3: CASTRQGTITDTQYF
D: NA; V: TRBV20-1; J: TRBJ2-2; size: NA; DNA: TGCAGTGCTAGTGTCGCCGGGGAGCTGTTTTTT; CDR3: CSASVAGELFF
D: TRBD1; V: TRBV19; J: TRBJ1-1; size: NA; DNA: TGTGCCAGTAGTGTGGAGACAGGGAGGAACACTGAAGCTTTCTTT; CDR3: CASSVETGRNTEAFF
D: NA; V: TRBV5-1; J: TRBJ2-7; size: NA; DNA: TGCGCCAGCAGCGATAGCGGACTCTCCTACGAGCAGTACTTC; CDR3: CASSDSGLSYEQYF
D: TRBD2; V: TRBV11-2; J: TRBJ2-7; size: NA; DNA: TGTGCCAGCAGCCGTGCCTCGGCGGGAGGTCTGTACGAGCAGTACTTC; CDR3: CASSRASAGGLYEQYF
D: TRBD2; V: TRBV2; J: TRBJ2-1; size: NA; DNA: TGTGCCAGCAGTGATTGGTCTAGCGGGATAAATGAGCAGTTCTTC; CDR3: CASSDWSSGINEQFF